The rows below give T cell receptor beta chains drawn from one sample of a study of shared clonotypes between healthy human individuals. Method: immunoSEQ multiplex PCR; TCRdb's copy keeps in-frame clones and lacks some. The data contain 2 million to 2.5 million clones, approximately 93% of them seen just once; the ten biggest clones take up about 0.41%. The sequenced sample was naive CD4+ T cells from PBMCs. The receptors shown here come from a man aged 18 to 30 in good health. Some clones in this sample may be carry-over from other donors' samples. Each CDR3 is given with its conserved first and last residue. D genes are given only for firm matches. Size values are once, few and many counts, or a class for expanded clones, and some rows have none.

-,TRBJ2-7,-,TRBV28,CASRSDTLRKYF,TGTGCCAGCAGATCGGACACCTTGAGGAAGTACTTC
-,TRBJ2-7,-,TRBV25-1,CASSEYIRGSRERYEQYF,TGTGCCAGCAGTGAATATATTCGGGGTAGCAGGGAGAGGTACGAGCAGTACTTC
TRBD2,TRBJ2-3,-,TRBV12-5,CASGRPTTSGTDTQYF,TGTGCTAGTGGCCGTCCCACGACTAGCGGAACAGATACGCAGTATTTT
-,TRBJ2-7,-,TRBV29-1,CSVGGQSYEQYF,TGCAGCGTTGGGGGGCAGTCCTACGAGCAGTACTTC
-,TRBJ1-3,-,TRBV5-1,CASSTDGNTIYF,TGCGCCAGCTCGACAGACGGAAACACCATATATTTT
TRBD2,TRBJ2-1,-,TRBV27,CASSPSGSLYNEQFF,TGTGCCAGCAGTCCTAGCGGGAGTCTCTACAATGAGCAGTTCTTC
-,TRBJ1-4,-,TRBV6-5,CASSYSIRGFGEKLFF,TGTGCCAGCAGTTACTCGATTCGCGGGTTTGGTGAAAAACTGTTTTTT
TRBD1,TRBJ1-2,-,TRBV5-1,CASSPGTGPYGYTF,TGCGCCAGCAGCCCCGGGACAGGGCCCTATGGCTACACCTTC
TRBD1,TRBJ1-2,-,TRBV6-5,CASRGQHVTAYGYTF,TGTGCCAGCAGGGGACAGCATGTTACCGCCTATGGCTACACCTTC
TRBD1,TRBJ1-1,few,TRBV7-3,CASSGQGKAFF,TGTGCCAGCAGCGGACAGGGAAAAGCTTTCTTT
TRBD2,TRBJ2-7,-,TRBV5-8,CASSNVPGLAGGPHEQYF,TGTGCCAGCAGCAATGTCCCGGGACTAGCGGGAGGGCCCCACGAGCAGTACTTC
-,TRBJ2-2,-,TRBV5-1,CASSLIQGGGSTGELFF,TGCGCCAGCAGCTTGATCCAGGGCGGAGGGTCCACCGGGGAGCTGTTTTTT
-,TRBJ2-2,-,TRBV19,CASNRRGGTGELFF,TGTGCCAGTAATCGCAGGGGCGGCACCGGGGAGCTGTTTTTT
TRBD1,TRBJ2-1,-,TRBV5-4,CASSSAGTGRMEQFF,TGTGCCAGCAGCTCAGCCGGGACAGGTAGGATGGAGCAGTTCTTC
-,TRBJ1-1,-,TRBV6-1,CASSDLQGSPNTEAFF,TGTGCCAGCAGTGACCTTCAAGGGTCTCCGAACACTGAAGCTTTCTTT
-,TRBJ1-2,-,TRBV30,CAWSVMRMNYTF,TGTGCCTGGAGTGTAATGAGGATGAACTACACCTTC
-,TRBJ2-2,-,TRBV5-1,CASSFTSLQTGELFF,TGCGCCAGCAGCTTTACTAGCTTGCAAACCGGGGAGCTGTTTTTT
TRBD2,TRBJ2-1,-,TRBV30,CAWTAPAGDWNEQFF,TGTGCCTGGACTGCTCCGGCGGGAGATTGGAATGAGCAGTTCTTC
-,TRBJ1-3,-,TRBV4-1,CASSQETANSGNTIYF,TGCGCCAGCAGCCAAGAAACAGCGAACTCTGGAAACACCATATATTTT
-,TRBJ1-4,-,TRBV5-1,CASRQGANEKLFF,TGCGCCAGCAGACAGGGTGCTAATGAAAAACTGTTTTTT
-,TRBJ2-1,-,TRBV28,CASSPGGGSYNEQFF,TGTGCCAGCAGTCCCGGTGGGGGGTCCTACAATGAGCAGTTCTTC
-,TRBJ2-1,-,TRBV19,CASSFLPLRQGRDEQFF,TGTGCCAGTAGTTTCCTCCCTCTTCGACAGGGGAGGGATGAGCAGTTCTTC
TRBD1,TRBJ1-1,-,TRBV6-5,CASSLNRGMNTEAFF,TGTGCCAGCAGTCTCAACAGGGGCATGAACACTGAAGCTTTCTTT
-,TRBJ2-7,-,TRBV5-8,CASSLYVVYEQYF,TGTGCCAGCAGCTTGTATGTGGTCTACGAGCAGTACTTC
TRBD1,TRBJ1-1,once,TRBV25-1,CASSKQGGSEAFF,TGTGCCAGCAGTAAACAGGGGGGATCTGAAGCTTTCTTT
-,TRBJ2-3,-,TRBV18,CASSPQDFFVTSTDTQYF,TGTGCCAGCTCACCACAGGACTTTTTCGTTACTAGCACAGATACGCAGTATTTT
TRBD1,TRBJ1-4,-,TRBV11-2,CASSSLKRTGTGAPEKLFF,TGTGCCAGCAGCTCTCTCAAACGGACCGGGACAGGGGCCCCAGAAAAACTGTTTTTT
-,TRBJ2-1,-,TRBV6-5,CASSGPWDKQFF,TGTGCCAGTTCGGGCCCTTGGGATAAGCAGTTCTTC
TRBD2,TRBJ2-1,-,TRBV10-1,CASSDAGTSGYNEQFF,TGCGCCAGCAGTGATGCCGGGACTAGCGGGTACAATGAGCAGTTCTTC
-,TRBJ2-7,once,TRBV4-3,CASSQDTVRESYEQYF,TGCGCCAGCAGCCAAGATACGGTACGGGAGTCGTACGAGCAGTACTTC
-,TRBJ2-5,-,TRBV25-1,CASSGEGVKITQYF,TGTGCCAGCAGCGGAGAGGGGGTTAAGATCACCCAGTACTTC
-,TRBJ2-6,once,TRBV15,CATSRVPRPGRGSGANVLTF,TGTGCCACCAGCAGAGTTCCGAGGCCGGGACGGGGCTCTGGGGCCAACGTCCTGACTTTC
TRBD2,TRBJ2-2,-,TRBV11-2,CASSWTSGDYTGELFF,TGTGCCAGCAGCTGGACTAGCGGAGACTACACCGGGGAGCTGTTTTTT
-,TRBJ2-3,-,TRBV2,CASSYTRGDTQYF,TGTGCCAGCAGTTACACTAGGGGAGATACGCAGTATTTT
-,TRBJ2-7,-,TRBV19,CASSRDGSSYEQYF,TGTGCCAGTAGTCGGGACGGCTCATCCTACGAGCAGTACTTC
TRBD2,TRBJ2-3,-,TRBV6-6,CASSYGLAGPTDTQYF,TGTGCCAGCAGTTATGGACTAGCGGGACCCACAGATACGCAGTATTTT
TRBD1,TRBJ2-7,-,TRBV7-8,CASSFRQGEGEYEQYF,TGTGCCAGCAGCTTCCGACAGGGCGAGGGGGAATACGAGCAGTACTTC
-,TRBJ2-3,-,TRBV5-1,CASSLVPSYTDTQYF,TGCGCCAGCAGCTTGGTTCCCTCCTACACAGATACGCAGTATTTT
TRBD1,TRBJ1-1,-,TRBV28,CASRRQGPTEAFF,TGTGCCAGCAGGCGACAGGGGCCAACTGAAGCTTTCTTT
TRBD2,TRBJ2-5,-,TRBV7-6,CASSLGLAGGGETQYF,TGTGCCAGCAGCTTGGGACTAGCGGGAGGGGGAGAGACCCAGTACTTC
-,TRBJ1-5,-,TRBV28,CASSLGVAGVSNQPQHF,TGTGCCAGCAGTTTAGGGGTGGCGGGGGTTAGCAATCAGCCCCAGCATTTT
TRBD1,TRBJ1-2,-,TRBV2,CASTQGRGPFYGYTF,TGTGCCAGCACACAGGGGAGGGGGCCTTTTTATGGCTACACCTTC
TRBD1,TRBJ1-2,few,TRBV29-1,CSVGQGNGYTF,TGCAGCGTTGGACAGGGAAATGGCTACACCTTC
TRBD1,TRBJ1-1,-,TRBV11-2,CASRPRQGLERDTEAFF,TGTGCCAGCAGGCCTAGACAGGGCCTAGAAAGGGACACTGAAGCTTTCTTT
-,TRBJ2-2,-,TRBV11-3,CASAPGTTNTGELFF,TGTGCCAGCGCCCCAGGGACAACCAACACCGGGGAGCTGTTTTTT
-,TRBJ2-3,once,TRBV9,CASSVGPVSTDTQYF,TGTGCCAGCAGCGTAGGACCCGTTAGCACAGATACGCAGTATTTT
-,TRBJ2-5,-,TRBV18,CASSPNLETQYF,TGTGCCAGCTCACCAAATTTGGAGACCCAGTACTTC
-,TRBJ2-7,-,TRBV28,CASSLGSYEQYF,TGTGCCAGCAGTTTGGGGAGCTACGAGCAGTACTTC
-,TRBJ2-7,once,TRBV19,CATTLAHEQYF,TGTGCCACCACCCTGGCCCACGAGCAGTACTTC
-,TRBJ1-1,-,TRBV29-1,CSVARTANTEAFF,TGCAGCGTGGCTAGGACGGCGAACACTGAAGCTTTCTTT
-,TRBJ1-1,-,TRBV18,CASSPPQVTEAFF,TGTGCCAGCTCACCCCCGCAGGTCACTGAAGCTTTCTTT
-,TRBJ2-7,-,TRBV7-9,CASSLSSYEQYF,TGTGCCAGCAGCTTATCTTCGTACGAGCAGTACTTC
-,TRBJ1-2,-,TRBV6-5,CASSYSFRQTNYGYTF,TGTGCCAGCAGTTACTCCTTTAGACAGACTAACTATGGCTACACCTTC
TRBD2,TRBJ2-7,-,TRBV4-1,CASSRGTSGNYEQYF,TGCGCCAGCAGCCGAGGGACTAGCGGTAACTACGAGCAGTACTTC
-,TRBJ2-3,-,TRBV19,CASIEAGLTDTQYF,TGTGCCAGTATTGAGGCAGGGCTGACAGATACGCAGTATTTT
-,TRBJ1-2,-,TRBV19,CASSMAGQIWIGYTF,TGTGCCAGTAGTATGGCGGGACAAATCTGGATCGGCTACACCTTC
-,TRBJ2-1,few,TRBV7-8,CASSLARTASLEQFF,TGTGCCAGCAGCTTAGCGAGGACTGCGTCGCTGGAGCAGTTCTTC